The 16 T cell receptor beta chains presented below share a single source sample, sequenced in a study of T-cell memory formation after mild COVID-19. TCRdb re-analysed the 5' RACE reads in MiXCR, keeping a single row per CDR3 protein. This sample has 300,000 to 400,000 distinct CDR3 sequences, with roughly 13% found just once. Sequencing was performed on PBMCs or a T cell subset sorted from them (not recorded which). These receptor sequences come from a man between 18 and 35 years old who had mild COVID-19 (a few samples of this study predate the infection). Cell type and time point are not known.

CDR3 in amino acids: CASGGQANSYEQYV. CDR3 DNA sequence: TGTGCCAGTGGGGGGCAGGCGAACTCCTACGAGCAGTACGTC. V is TRBV19 and J is TRBJ2-7; TRBD1 or TRBD2 may be the D gene (6 bases each). The V gene lost 8 bases and the J gene lost 0 bases, with 14 bases spanning the gap. The germline V gene encodes CDR1 LNHDA and CDR2 SQIVND (reference sequence). This CDR3 contains 14 residues.

The J gene is TRBJ2-5, the V gene TRBV19; D is possibly TRBD2 (6 bases). This CDR3 has 14 amino acids. The V end was cut by 5 bases, the J end by 4 bases, with 14 bases between. Per germline, CDR1 LNHDA and CDR2 SQIVND (reference sequence). CDR3 bases: TGTGCCAGTAGTCGAGGGGCGGGACGAGAGACCCAGTACTTC. As protein: CASSRGAGRETQYF.

The CDR3 reads CSVGTGKIYGYTF. CDR3 nucleotide sequence: TGCAGCGTTGGGACAGGGAAAATCTATGGCTACACCTTC. The chain employs TRBV29-1 and TRBJ1-2, with 8 nucleotides matching TRBD1. Germline V gene lookup returns CDR1 SQVTM and CDR2 ANQGSEA. This CDR3 has 13 amino acids. V lost 4 bases to trimming and J lost 4 bases; unmatched junction nucleotides: 5.

The V and J genes are TRBV15 and TRBJ2-5; D remains unclear. The V end lost 0 bases, the J end lost 4 bases, and 12 bases lay between the germline ends. Germline CDR1 is LNHNV and CDR2 is YYDKDF (reference sequence). The CDR3 length is 15 residues. The CDR3: CATSRDRSWGETQYF. The CDR3 DNA sequence: TGTGCCACCAGCAGAGATAGGTCCTGGGGAGAGACCCAGTACTTC.

The CDR3 reads CASSWLAGASTDTQYF. The CDR3 DNA sequence: TGTGCCAGCAGCTGGCTAGCGGGAGCTAGCACAGATACGCAGTATTTT. The rearrangement uses TRBV5-5 and TRBJ2-3, with 10 bases fitting TRBD2. J was trimmed by 0 bases and V by 3 bases; bases with no gene match: 4. There are 16 residues in the CDR3. The germline V gene encodes CDR1 SGHKS and CDR2 YYEKEE (reference sequence).

The sample holds a few counts of this clonotype. This chain uses TRBV3-1 with TRBJ2-5; weak D call: TRBD1 (6 bases). Trimming cost V 2 bases and J 3 bases, with 13 bases left between them. The germline gives CDR1 LGHDT, CDR2 YNNKEL (reference sequence). The CDR3 runs to 15 residues. As DNA, the CDR3 is TGTGCCAGCAGCCAAACAGGGTATTTCGAAGAGACCCAGTACTTC. This gives the protein CASSQTGYFEETQYF.

The chain couples TRBV6-5 to TRBJ2-1; 7 bases agree with TRBD2. The CDR3 is made up of 17 amino acids. The ends lost 0 bases at V and 4 bases at J; junction bases unmatched: 9. In germline, CDR1 is MNHEY, CDR2 SVGAGI. Here the CDR3 reads CASSYSPGGGKYNEQFF. The DNA of the CDR3 is TGTGCCAGCAGTTACTCCCCCGGCGGGGGAAAATACAATGAGCAGTTCTTC.

At least ten counts were recorded for this clonotype. The CDR3 nucleotides read TGTGCCATCGAAGAGGCGTTCACAGATACGCAGTATTTT. Translated, it gives CAIEEAFTDTQYF. The rearrangement links TRBV10-3 to TRBJ2-3; D unresolved. The CDR3 runs 13 residues. V lost 8 bases, J lost 2 bases, and 11 bases lay in between. CDR1 ENHRY and CDR2 SYGVKD come from the germline V gene.

The rearrangement uses TRBV15 and TRBJ1-1, with unresolved D. Germline loops: CDR1 LNHNV, CDR2 YYDKDF (reference sequence). This CDR3 has 13 residues. Between the trimmed V and J ends, which lost 4 bases and 0 bases, there was a span of 6 bases. The CDR3 spells CATSTGMNTEAFF. The DNA for the CDR3 is TGTGCCACCAGCACGGGGATGAACACTGAAGCTTTCTTT.

At least ten counts were recorded for this clonotype. The chain couples TRBV6-5 to TRBJ2-5, with TRBD2 as a possible D gene (5 bases). Trimming pared 7 bases from V and 4 bases from J, leaving 13 bases between. The CDR3 runs 13 residues. Germline V gives CDR1 MNHEY, CDR2 SVGAGI. The CDR3 here is CASKRASSETQYF. The CDR3 nucleotides are TGTGCCAGCAAGAGGGCTTCCTCAGAGACCCAGTACTTC.

This clonotype was seen ten or more times. The genes are TRBV11-2 and TRBJ2-7, with unresolved D. V gave up 1 base and J gave up 3 bases, with 7 bases separating them. Looked up from germline, CDR1 is SGHAT and CDR2 is FQNNGV. This CDR3 has 13 amino acids. CDR3: CASSLAPGYEQYV. DNA for the CDR3: TGTGCCAGCAGCTTAGCCCCCGGCTACGAGCAGTACGTC.

This clonotype has more than one count but fewer than ten. This chain joins TRBV6-5 and TRBJ1-5; no clear D gene. The CDR3 runs to 12 residues. The V gene's germline CDR1 is MNHEY and CDR2 SVGAGI. V was shortened by 6 bases and J by 7 bases, with 10 bases between the two germline ends. This CDR3 is CASSLPGQPQHF. DNA of the CDR3: TGTGCCAGCAGCCTTCCGGGGCAGCCCCAGCATTTT.

This clonotype was seen only a few times. The chain has TRBV4-3 and TRBJ2-4; 8 positions agree with TRBD1. The CDR3 has 20 residues. The germline CDR1 and CDR2 sequences are LGHNA and YSLEER. With V trimmed by 3 bases and J by 0 bases, 16 bases remained unmatched. For the CDR3, the DNA is TGCGCCAGCAGCCAGGTCATCGGACAGGGAGTCCTTCTAGCCAAAAACATTCAGTACTTC. The encoded protein is CASSQVIGQGVLLAKNIQYF.

The chain is built from TRBV28 and TRBJ2-7, with 10 bases matching TRBD2. The CDR3 is 14 residues long. The V segment lost 5 bases and the J segment 12 bases; nucleotides outside the gene matches: 13. Germline-derived CDR1 and CDR2 are MDHEN and SYDVKM. CDR3 amino acids: CASSGASGGPESYV. The CDR3 DNA follows: TGTGCCAGCAGTGGGGCTAGCGGGGGCCCTGAATCGTACGTC.

A few counts support this clonotype. The gene calls are TRBV5-1 and TRBJ2-7; D is ambiguous. This CDR3 is built from 14 residues. The V gene lost 2 bases and the J gene lost 3 bases, with 12 bases spanning the gap. Looked up from germline, CDR1 is SGHRS and CDR2 is YFSETQ. Here the CDR3 reads CASSLGPQLYEQYV. DNA for the CDR3: TGCGCCAGCAGCTTAGGACCCCAACTCTACGAGCAGTACGTC.

The chain recombines TRBV18 with TRBJ1-1; no clear D gene. Germline CDR1 KGHSH, CDR2 LQKENI. CDR3 size: 13 residues. The V and J ends lost 5 bases and 1 base respectively, with 8 bases between them. CDR3 DNA: TGTGCCAGCTCATTCGGAGAGAACACTGAAGCTTTCTTT. It is translated as CASSFGENTEAFF.